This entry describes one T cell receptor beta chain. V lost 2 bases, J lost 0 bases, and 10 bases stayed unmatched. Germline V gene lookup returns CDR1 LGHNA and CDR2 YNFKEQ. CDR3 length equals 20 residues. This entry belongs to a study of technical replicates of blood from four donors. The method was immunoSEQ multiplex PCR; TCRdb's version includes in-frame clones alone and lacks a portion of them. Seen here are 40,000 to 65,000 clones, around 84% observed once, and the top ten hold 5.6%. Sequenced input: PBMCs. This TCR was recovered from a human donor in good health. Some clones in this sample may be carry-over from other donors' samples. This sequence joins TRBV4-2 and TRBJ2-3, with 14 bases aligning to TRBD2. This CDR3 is CASSQPRPGLAGASTDTQYF. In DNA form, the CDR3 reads TGTGCCAGCAGCCAACCTCGACCGGGACTAGCGGGAGCTAGCACAGATACGCAGTATTTT.